This TCR beta chain was obtained from a study of blood T cell repertoires in COVID-19. Turning to the study itself: PBMCs, B-cell-depleted T cells, or T cells provided the cDNA or gDNA that made up the material.

TCRdb keeps only in-frame clones here, not all; method: immunoSEQ multiplex PCR. In the table there are about 59,000 clones, approximately 80% of which are singletons. V was clipped by 2 bases and J by 0 bases, with 13 bases between them. CDR1 and CDR2 from the germline V gene are LGHDT and YNNKEL (reference sequence). The CDR3 covers 17 residues. This clone was seen once. The receptor was derived from a woman aged 80 or over with active or convalescent COVID-19. The sequenced sample consisted of peripheral blood. The chain carries TRBV3-1 (or the pseudogene TRBV3-2) and TRBJ1-4; D is unresolved. CDR3 residues: CASSQLRAGATNEKLFF. Written as DNA, the CDR3 is TGTGCCAGCAGCCAACTAAGAGCGGGTGCAACTAATGAAAAACTGTTTTTT.